Below are 17 T cell receptor beta chains sequenced from a single sample in a study of blood T cell repertoires in COVID-19. The assay was immunoSEQ multiplex PCR, and TCRdb's table has in-frame clones only and misses some. The profile shows over 85,000 clones, 80% to 90% of them singletons. Sequencing input: peripheral blood. Receptor source: a man between 40 and 49 years old with active or convalescent COVID-19.

This clone was seen a few times. The V call is TRBV7-3, the J call TRBJ1-1; TRBD1 matches 8 bases. Germline V CDR1 and CDR2: SGHTA, FQGTGA. The trim removed 5 bases at V and 6 bases at J, leaving 5 bases unmatched. The CDR3 length is 13 residues. The CDR3 spells CASSPLQGAEAFF. The CDR3 DNA follows: TGTGCCAGCAGCCCACTACAGGGGGCTGAAGCTTTCTTT.

The V gene is TRBV20-1, the J gene TRBJ2-1; D is possibly TRBD2 (5 bases). CDR1 is DFQATT, CDR2 SNEGSKA, per germline (reference sequence). The V end lost 2 bases, the J end lost 10 bases, and 9 bases lay between the germline ends. This CDR3 has 11 residues. CDR3 sequence: CSARREGEQFF. The CDR3 DNA follows: TGCAGTGCTAGACGGGAAGGGGAGCAGTTCTTC.

This chain uses TRBV4-3 with TRBJ2-2; D perhaps matches TRBD2 (6 bases). From germline, CDR1 is LGHNA and CDR2 YSLEER. V gave up 0 bases and J gave up 6 bases, with 8 bases separating them. The CDR3 runs 14 residues. The chain's CDR3 is CASSQDTGAGELFF. CDR3 in DNA: TGCGCCAGCAGCCAAGATACGGGGGCCGGGGAGCTGTTTTTT.

The chain's CDR3 is CAWSVGGNSNQPQHF. The CDR3 nucleotides are TGTGCCTGGAGTGTTGGGGGGAATAGCAATCAGCCCCAGCATTTT. V usage is TRBV30 and J usage is TRBJ1-5; tentative D call: TRBD1 (5 bases). CDR1 GTSNPN and CDR2 SVGIG come from the germline V gene (reference sequence). V was shortened by 0 bases and J by 0 bases, with 9 bases between the two germline ends. The CDR3 is made up of 15 amino acids.

The V gene is TRBV30, the J gene TRBJ2-5, with 10 positions matching TRBD1. The V gene's germline CDR1 is GTSNPN and CDR2 SVGIG (reference sequence). CDR3 length equals 15 residues. The ends lost 3 bases at V and 5 bases at J; junction bases unmatched: 9. The CDR3 loop reads CAWSGDRGIWETQYF. DNA of the CDR3: TGTGCCTGGAGCGGGGACAGGGGAATTTGGGAGACCCAGTACTTC.

V is TRBV21-1 and J is TRBJ1-2; TRBD1, the D gene given by the table, was not confirmed from the DNA. TRBV21-1 is classified as a pseudogene. This CDR3 comprises 17 residues. This CDR3 is CASSEHPGQGHSGGYTF. The DNA of the CDR3 is TGTGCCAGCAGCGAACACCCGGGACAGGGCCATTCGGGGGGCTACACCTTC.

The chain recombines TRBV6-6 with TRBJ2-3; 10 bases are a match to TRBD2. The CDR3 is 16 amino acids. Looked up from germline, CDR1 is MNHNY and CDR2 is SVGAGI (reference sequence). With 4 bases clipped from V and 0 bases from J, the junction kept 4 bases outside the gene matches. CDR3 in amino acids: CASSSLAGGSTDTQYF. The CDR3 nucleotides read TGTGCCAGCAGTTCCTTAGCGGGGGGAAGCACAGATACGCAGTATTTT.

This sequence joins TRBV24-1 and TRBJ2-5, with 8 bases fitting TRBD1. The CDR3 extends over 14 amino acids. The V gene end was trimmed by 2 bases and the J gene end by 3 bases; junction bases not matched to a gene: 1. The germline CDR1 and CDR2 sequences are KGHDR and SFDVKD. This chain's CDR3 is CATSDSDREETQYF. The CDR3 nucleotides are TGTGCCACCAGTGATTCGGACAGGGAAGAGACCCAGTACTTC.

The chain links TRBV7-9 to TRBJ1-1; D possibly corresponds to TRBD1 (5 bases). V dropped 5 bases and J dropped 1 base, with 14 bases sitting between them. CDR1 SEHNR and CDR2 FQNEAQ come from the germline V gene (reference sequence). CDR3 length: 15 amino acids. CDR3 region: CASSEDTRENTEAFF. CDR3 coding DNA: TGTGCCAGCAGCGAGGACACCAGAGAGAACACTGAAGCTTTCTTT.

V usage is TRBV19 and J usage is TRBJ2-5, with a weak D call TRBD1 (5 bases). Germline CDR1 reads LNHDA; CDR2 reads SQIVND (reference sequence). With 1 base removed from V and 5 bases from J, the gap between germline ends came to 8 bases. There are 13 residues in the CDR3. CDR3 amino acids: CASSIGQWETQYF. The CDR3, as DNA: TGTGCCAGTAGTATAGGACAGTGGGAGACCCAGTACTTC.

The gene calls are TRBV29-1 and TRBJ2-3, with 9 bases that match TRBD2. CDR1 SQVTM and CDR2 ANQGSEA come from the germline V gene. The CDR3 is 13 amino acids. Trimming at V came to 8 bases and at J to 1 base, leaving 4 bases not matched to a gene. For the CDR3, the DNA is TGCAGCACACAGCGGGGGGGCACAGATACGCAGTATTTT. Translating it yields CSTQRGGTDTQYF.

J is TRBJ1-5 and V is TRBV19; TRBD1 might be the D (5 bases). CDR1 LNHDA and CDR2 SQIVND come from the germline V gene (reference sequence). CDR3 length: 15 amino acids. V was cut by 5 bases and J by 5 bases, with 16 bases left in between. The CDR3 loop reads CASSLWWGRDQPQHF. The DNA for the CDR3 is TGTGCCAGTAGTCTCTGGTGGGGGAGGGATCAGCCCCAGCATTTT.

This clone appeared a single time. The chain recombines TRBV2 with TRBJ1-4; D ambiguous. The CDR3 consists of 13 residues. Trimming cost V 7 bases and J 6 bases, with 12 bases left between them. In germline, CDR1 is SNHLY, CDR2 FYNNEI. DNA for the CDR3: TGTGCCAGCATAAGGGAGGTGTATGAAAAACTGTTTTTT. It codes for CASIREVYEKLFF.

The rearrangement links TRBV6-5 to TRBJ1-1; 8 positions agree with TRBD1. This CDR3 has 12 amino acids. CDR1 and CDR2 from the germline V gene are MNHEY and SVGAGI. The CDR3 region has the DNA TGTGGGACAGGGAAGCAATTCACTGAAGCTTTCTTT. It translates to CGTGKQFTEAFF.

The chain links TRBV5-1 to TRBJ1-5; D is possibly TRBD1 (5 bases). This CDR3 spans 19 amino acids. Per the germline V gene, CDR1 is SGHRS and CDR2 is YFSETQ. V lost 0 bases and J 0 bases, leaving 19 bases between the germline ends. CDR3 in DNA: TGCGCCAGCAGCTTGGGGGGCCGTACCCCCATAGCTAGCAATCAGCCCCAGCATTTT. This translates into CASSLGGRTPIASNQPQHF. Combining the CDR3 with reference TRBV5-1 and TRBJ1-5 gives the whole variable domain KAGVTQTPRYLIKTRGQQVTLSCSPISGHRSVSWYQQTPGQGLQFLFEYFSETQRNKGNFPGRFSGRQFSNSRSEMNVSTLELGDSALYLCASSLGGRTPIASNQPQHFGDGTRLSIL.

The chain recombines TRBV19 with TRBJ1-2, with D uncertain. The CDR3 spans 12 residues. V was clipped by 5 bases and J by 4 bases, with 8 bases between them. Germline CDR1 and CDR2: LNHDA and SQIVND (reference sequence). The CDR3 coding sequence is TGTGCCAGTAGTGGAGGGATCTATGGCTACACCTTC. Translated: CASSGGIYGYTF.

The chain combines TRBV6-5 with TRBJ2-5; perhaps TRBD2 as D (5 bases). Per the germline V gene, CDR1 is MNHEY and CDR2 is SVGAGI. V shed 7 bases and J shed 5 bases, with 20 bases lying between them. This CDR3 region has 15 residues. As DNA, the CDR3 is TGTGCCAGCACGGGCCAGCTACAGAGGGCCGAGACCCAGTACTTC. It encodes CASTGQLQRAETQYF.